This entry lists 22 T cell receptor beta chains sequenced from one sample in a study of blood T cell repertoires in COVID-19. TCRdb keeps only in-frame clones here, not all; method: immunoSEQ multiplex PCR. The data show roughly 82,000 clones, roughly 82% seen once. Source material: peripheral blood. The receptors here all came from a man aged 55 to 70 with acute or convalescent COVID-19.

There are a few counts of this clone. This CDR3 reads CASSQGGGAATEAFF. CDR3 DNA: TGCGCCAGCAGCCAAGGAGGCGGGGCCGCCACTGAAGCTTTCTTT. The chain is built from TRBV4-3 and TRBJ1-1, with a tentative D call TRBD1 (5 bases). The CDR3 extends over 15 amino acids. Germline CDR1 reads LGHNA; CDR2 reads YSLEER. Trimming cost V 1 base and J 4 bases, with 13 bases left between them.

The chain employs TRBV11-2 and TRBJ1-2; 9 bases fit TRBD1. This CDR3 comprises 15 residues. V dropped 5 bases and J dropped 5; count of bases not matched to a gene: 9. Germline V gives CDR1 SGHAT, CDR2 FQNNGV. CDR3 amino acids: CASSNAGTGRYGYTF. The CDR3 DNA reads TGTGCCAGCAGCAACGCCGGGACAGGGAGATATGGCTACACCTTC. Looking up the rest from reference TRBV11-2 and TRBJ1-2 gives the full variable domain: EAGVAQSPRYKIIEKRQSVAFWCNPISGHATLYWYQQILGQGPKLLIQFQNNGVVDDSQLPKDRFSAERLKGVDSTLKIQPAKLEDSAVYLCASSNAGTGRYGYTFGSGTRLTVV.

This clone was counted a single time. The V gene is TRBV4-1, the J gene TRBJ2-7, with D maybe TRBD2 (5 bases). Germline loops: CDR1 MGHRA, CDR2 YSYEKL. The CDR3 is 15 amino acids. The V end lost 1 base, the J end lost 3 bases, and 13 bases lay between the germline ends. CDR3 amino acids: CASSQVAGGNYEQYF. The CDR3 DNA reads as TGCGCCAGCAGCCAAGTTGCTGGAGGCAACTACGAGCAGTACTTC.

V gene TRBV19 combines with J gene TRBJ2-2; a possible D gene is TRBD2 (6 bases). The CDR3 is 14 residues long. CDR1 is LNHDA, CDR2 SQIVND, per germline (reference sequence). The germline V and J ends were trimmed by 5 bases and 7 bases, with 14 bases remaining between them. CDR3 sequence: CASSPGVGIGELFF. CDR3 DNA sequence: TGTGCCAGTAGTCCGGGGGTCGGAATCGGGGAGCTGTTTTTT. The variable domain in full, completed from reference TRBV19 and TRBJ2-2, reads DGGITQSPKYLFRKEGQNVTLSCEQNLNHDAMYWYRQDPGQGLRLIYYSQIVNDFQKGDIAEGYSVSREKKESFPLTVTSAQKNPTAFYLCASSPGVGIGELFFGEGSRLTVL.

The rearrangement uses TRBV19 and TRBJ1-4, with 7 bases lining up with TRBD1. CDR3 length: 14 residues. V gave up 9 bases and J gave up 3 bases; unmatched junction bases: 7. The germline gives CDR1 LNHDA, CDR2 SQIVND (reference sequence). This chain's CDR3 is CASADRASNEKLFF. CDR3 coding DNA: TGTGCCAGCGCAGACAGGGCCTCTAATGAAAAACTGTTTTTT.

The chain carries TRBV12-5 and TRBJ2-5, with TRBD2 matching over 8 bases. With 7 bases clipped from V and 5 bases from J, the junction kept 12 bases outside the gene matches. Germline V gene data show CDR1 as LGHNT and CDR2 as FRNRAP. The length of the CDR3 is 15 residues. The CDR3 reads CASAPAGGRSETQYF. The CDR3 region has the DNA TGTGCTAGTGCCCCTGCGGGGGGAAGGAGCGAGACCCAGTACTTC. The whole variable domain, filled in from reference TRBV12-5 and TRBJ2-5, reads DARVTQTPRHKVTEMGQEVTMRCQPILGHNTVFWYRQTMMQGLELLAYFRNRAPLDDSGMPKDRFSAEMPDATLATLKIQPSEPRDSAVYFCASAPAGGRSETQYFGPGTRLLVL.

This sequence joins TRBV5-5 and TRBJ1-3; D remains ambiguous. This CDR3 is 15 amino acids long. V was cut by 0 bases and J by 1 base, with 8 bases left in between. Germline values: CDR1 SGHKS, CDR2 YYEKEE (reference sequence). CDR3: CASSLDGGSGNTIYF. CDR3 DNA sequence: TGTGCCAGCAGCTTGGACGGAGGGTCTGGAAACACCATATATTTT.

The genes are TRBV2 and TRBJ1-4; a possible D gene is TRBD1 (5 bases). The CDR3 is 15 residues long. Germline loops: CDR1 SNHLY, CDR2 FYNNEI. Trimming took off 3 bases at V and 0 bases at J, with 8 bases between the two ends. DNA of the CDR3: TGTGCCAGCAGTGACAGGGATCCAACTAATGAAAAACTGTTTTTT. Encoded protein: CASSDRDPTNEKLFF.

CDR3 region: CASSPRLAGGEETQYF. The CDR3, as DNA: TGTGCCAGCAGCCCTCGACTAGCGGGGGGCGAGGAGACCCAGTACTTC. The V call is TRBV4-2, the J call TRBJ2-5; the match to TRBD2 covers 13 bases. J was trimmed by 5 bases and V by 4 bases; bases with no gene match: 7. From germline, CDR1 is LGHNA and CDR2 YNFKEQ. The CDR3 covers 16 residues.

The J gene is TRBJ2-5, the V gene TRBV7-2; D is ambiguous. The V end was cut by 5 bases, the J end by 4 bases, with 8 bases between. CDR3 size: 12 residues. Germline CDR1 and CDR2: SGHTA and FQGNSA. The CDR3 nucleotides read TGTGCCAGCAGCCCCCCTACAGAGACCCAGTACTTC. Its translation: CASSPPTETQYF.

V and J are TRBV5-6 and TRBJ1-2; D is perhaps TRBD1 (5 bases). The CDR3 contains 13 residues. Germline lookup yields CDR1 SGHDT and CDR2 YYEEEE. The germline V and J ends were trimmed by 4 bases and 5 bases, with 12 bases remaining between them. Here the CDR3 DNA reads TGTGCCAGCAGCCAATTCCGGGGGTATGGCTACACCTTC. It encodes CASSQFRGYGYTF.

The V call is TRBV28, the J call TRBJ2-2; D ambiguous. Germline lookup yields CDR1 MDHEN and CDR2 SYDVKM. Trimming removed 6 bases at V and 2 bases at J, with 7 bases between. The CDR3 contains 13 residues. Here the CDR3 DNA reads TGTGCCAGCAGCCCTACTAACACCGGGGAGCTGTTTTTT. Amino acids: CASSPTNTGELFF.

The CDR3 nucleotides are TGTGCCAGCAGTCCCATAGCACCCGCGAACACCGGGGAGCTGTTTTTT. Translation gives CASSPIAPANTGELFF. The chain uses TRBV6-2 or TRBV6-3 and TRBJ2-2; D ambiguous. The CDR3 is 16 amino acids. V was trimmed by 5 bases and J by 0 bases, leaving 13 bases between them. CDR1 and CDR2 from the germline V gene are MNHEY and SVGEGT.

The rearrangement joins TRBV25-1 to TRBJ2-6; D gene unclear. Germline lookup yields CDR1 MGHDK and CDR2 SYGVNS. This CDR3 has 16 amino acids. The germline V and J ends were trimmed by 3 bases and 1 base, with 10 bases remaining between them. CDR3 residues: CASSDSGVSGANVLTF. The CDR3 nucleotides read TGTGCCAGCAGTGACTCAGGTGTGTCTGGGGCCAACGTCCTGACTTTC.

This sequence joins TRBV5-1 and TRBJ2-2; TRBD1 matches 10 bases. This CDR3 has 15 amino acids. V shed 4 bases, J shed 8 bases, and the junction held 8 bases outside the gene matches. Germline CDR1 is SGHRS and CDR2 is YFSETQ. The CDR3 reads CASSEGQGKVGELFF. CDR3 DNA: TGCGCCAGCAGCGAGGGACAGGGGAAAGTAGGGGAGCTGTTTTTT. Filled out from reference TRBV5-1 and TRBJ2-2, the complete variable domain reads KAGVTQTPRYLIKTRGQQVTLSCSPISGHRSVSWYQQTPGQGLQFLFEYFSETQRNKGNFPGRFSGRQFSNSRSEMNVSTLELGDSALYLCASSEGQGKVGELFFGEGSRLTVL.

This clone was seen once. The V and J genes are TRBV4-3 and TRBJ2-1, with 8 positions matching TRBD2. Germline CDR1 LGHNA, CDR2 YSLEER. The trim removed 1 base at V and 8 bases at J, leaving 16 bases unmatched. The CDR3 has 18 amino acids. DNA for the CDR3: TGCGCCAGCAGCCAAGTGGGCAGCGGGGGCGCAAGGGGTCATGAGCAGTTCTTC. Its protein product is CASSQVGSGGARGHEQFF.

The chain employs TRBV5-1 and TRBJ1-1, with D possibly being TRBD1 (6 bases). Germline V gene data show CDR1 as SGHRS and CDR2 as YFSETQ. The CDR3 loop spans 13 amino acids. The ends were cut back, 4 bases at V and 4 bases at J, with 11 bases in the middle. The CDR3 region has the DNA TGCGCCAGCAGCGGGGGAGGGGGCACTGAAGCTTTCTTT. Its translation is CASSGGGGTEAFF.

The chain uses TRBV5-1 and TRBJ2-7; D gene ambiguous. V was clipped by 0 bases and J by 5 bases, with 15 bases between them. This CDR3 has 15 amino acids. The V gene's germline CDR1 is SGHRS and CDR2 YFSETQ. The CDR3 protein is CASSLVAGTVHEQYF. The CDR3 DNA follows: TGCGCCAGCAGCTTGGTCGCCGGAACAGTCCACGAGCAGTACTTC.

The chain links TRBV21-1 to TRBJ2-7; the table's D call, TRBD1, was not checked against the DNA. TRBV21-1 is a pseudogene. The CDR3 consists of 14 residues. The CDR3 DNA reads TGTGCCAGCAGCAAAGAGGCAGGGGGCGGCGAGCAGTACTTC. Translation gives CASSKEAGGGEQYF.

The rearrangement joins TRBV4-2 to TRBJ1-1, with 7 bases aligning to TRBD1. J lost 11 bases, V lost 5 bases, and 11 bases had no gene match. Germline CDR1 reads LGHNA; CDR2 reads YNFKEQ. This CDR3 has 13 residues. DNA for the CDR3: TGTGCCAGCAGCGGAGAGACAGGGTTGGGGGCTTTCTTT. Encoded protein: CASSGETGLGAFF.

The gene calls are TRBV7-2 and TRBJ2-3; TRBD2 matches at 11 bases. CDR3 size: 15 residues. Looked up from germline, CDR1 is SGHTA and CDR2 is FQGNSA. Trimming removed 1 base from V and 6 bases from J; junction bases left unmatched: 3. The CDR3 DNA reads TGTGCCAGCAGCTTAGTTTCTAGCGGGAGGGATACGCAGTATTTT. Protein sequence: CASSLVSSGRDTQYF. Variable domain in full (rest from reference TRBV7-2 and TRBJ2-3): GAGVSQSPSNKVTEKGKDVELRCDPISGHTALYWYRQSLGQGLEFLIYFQGNSAPDKSGLPSDRFSAERTGGSVSTLTIQRTQQEDSAVYLCASSLVSSGRDTQYFGPGTRLTVL.

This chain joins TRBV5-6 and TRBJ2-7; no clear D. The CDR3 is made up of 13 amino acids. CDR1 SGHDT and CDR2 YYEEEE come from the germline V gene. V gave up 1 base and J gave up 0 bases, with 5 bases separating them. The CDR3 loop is CASSLTNSYEQYF. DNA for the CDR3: TGTGCCAGCAGCTTGACAAACTCCTACGAGCAGTACTTC.